Presented here are 21 T cell receptor beta chains from one specimen sequenced in a study of post-analysis software for immune sequencing data (dated by TCRdb to about 2015). Paper-wide results and their limitations: Significantly higher frequencies in patients than in controls were found for a few TRBV segments, including TRBV5-6, TRBV5-1 and TRBV20-1.

Antigen specificity for these receptors is unknown. Receptor amplification or capture employed PCR. The sequencer listed for this sample is Illumina HiSeq 2500. To reduce PCR and sequencing biases, unique molecular identifiers were incorporated into the TCR beta cDNA libraries. TCRdb passed the public sequencing reads through fastp at Q25 and MiXCR, retaining productive beta sequences. Rows with one shared CDR3 protein collapse into an entry with the most common genes and DNA. Counted in this sample were roughly 570,000 distinct CDR3 sequences; around a third of them appeared once. About 5.6% of the sample belongs to the ten largest clones. Material for sequencing was blood. All receptors derive from a girl aged 2-17 years with multiple sclerosis.

Only a few counts were recorded for this clonotype. The chain is built from TRBV11-2 and TRBJ2-5, with 9 bases that match TRBD2. CDR3 length: 18 residues. J was trimmed by 5 bases and V by 1 base; bases with no gene match: 14. The germline V gene has CDR1 SGHAT and CDR2 FQNNGV. Here the CDR3 reads CASSLVGSGGSLGETQYF. In DNA, the CDR3 is TGTGCCAGCAGCTTAGTAGGGAGCGGGGGGAGTCTGGGCGAGACCCAGTACTTC.

In this sample, this clonotype turned up a few times. The CDR3 nucleotides are TGTGCCAGCAGTACATTGGGAGAGAATCAGCCCCAGCATTTT. Encoded protein: CASSTLGENQPQHF. This sequence joins TRBV12-3 or TRBV12-4 and TRBJ1-5, with no clear D. Trimming removed 5 bases from V and 4 bases from J, with 12 bases in between. The CDR3 consists of 14 residues.

A word on this clonotype: A read error may account for a junction end that differs from germline. The chain uses TRBV5-1 and TRBJ2-4; a possible D gene is TRBD1 (6 bases). The end of the DNA fits TRBJ2-7 better, so the J call may be wrong. This CDR3 contains 13 residues. CDR1 SGHRS and CDR2 YFSETQ come from the germline V gene. Here the CDR3 DNA reads TGCGCCAGCCGCTTGGACAGACCCTACGAGCAGTACTTC. It translates to CASRLDRPYEQYF.

This chain connects TRBV20-1 to TRBJ2-7, with D possibly being TRBD1 or TRBD2 (7 bases each). Germline V CDR1 and CDR2: DFQATT, SNEGSKA (reference sequence). The V end was cut by 6 bases, the J end by 2 bases, with 23 bases between. This CDR3 contains 16 residues. The CDR3 coding sequence is TGCAGTGCCTCTAAACCCTCGACAGGGAGGGCCTACGAGCAGTACTTC. It codes for CSASKPSTGRAYEQYF.

This sequence joins TRBV6-2 or TRBV6-3 and TRBJ2-1, with 10 bases fitting TRBD2. V lost 4 bases, J lost 9 bases, and 6 bases stayed unmatched. The germline V gene encodes CDR1 MNHEY and CDR2 SVGEGT. This CDR3 has 14 amino acids. In DNA, the CDR3 is TGTGCCAGCAGTTGGGTAGCGGGGGGTGTTGAGCAGTTCTTC. Its protein product is CASSWVAGGVEQFF.

The chain is built from TRBV20-1 and TRBJ2-4; possibly TRBD1 for D (6 bases). The germline V and J ends were trimmed by 5 bases and 14 bases, with 16 bases remaining between them. There are 11 residues in the CDR3. Germline V lookup: CDR1 DFQATT, CDR2 SNEGSKA (reference sequence). The CDR3 region is CSARKRDTEYF. The CDR3 nucleotides are TGCAGTGCTCGAAAACGGGACACGGAGTACTTC.

The V gene is TRBV5-5, the J gene TRBJ2-1; 8 nucleotides align to TRBD1. The CDR3 runs to 14 residues. Germline CDR1 is SGHKS and CDR2 is YYEKEE (reference sequence). V lost 1 base and J lost 6; bases outside the gene matches: 3. CDR3 nucleotides: TGTGCCAGCAGCTTGTTCACAGGGGGCAATGAGCAGTTCTTC. Protein: CASSLFTGGNEQFF.

The rearrangement joins TRBV7-9 to TRBJ2-3, with a tentative D call TRBD1 (5 bases). Germline V CDR1 and CDR2: SEHNR, FQNEAQ (reference sequence). CDR3 length: 17 amino acids. V was trimmed by 5 bases and J by 4 bases, leaving 22 bases between them. This CDR3 reads CASSPGSWRWGADTQYF. DNA for the CDR3: TGTGCCAGCAGCCCAGGGTCGTGGCGGTGGGGTGCAGATACGCAGTATTTT.

This clonotype was counted only a few times. The rearrangement uses TRBV20-1 and TRBJ1-2; possibly TRBD1 for D (5 bases). CDR1 is DFQATT and CDR2 is SNEGSKA in the germline V gene (reference sequence). CDR3 length equals 15 residues. V lost 3 bases to trimming and J lost 5 bases, with 19 bases between them. The CDR3 sequence: CSARPSRGEGYGYTF. The DNA of the CDR3 is TGCAGTGCTAGGCCTTCGCGAGGAGAGGGGTATGGCTACACCTTC.

The table lists this clonotype with a count of one. This may come from a read error, since a much larger clone is one base off. The gene calls are TRBV28 and TRBJ2-1; D possibly corresponds to TRBD2 (6 bases). This CDR3 is built from 15 residues. The V end was cut by 2 bases, the J end by 10 bases, with 18 bases between. Germline V gene sequence: CDR1 MDHEN, CDR2 SYDVKM. The CDR3 region is CASSLGAGFSYEQFF. The CDR3 DNA reads TGTGCCAGCAGTTTAGGGGCGGGATTCTCCTACGAGCAGTTCTTC.

This clonotype was seen a few times. V and J are TRBV12-3 or TRBV12-4 and TRBJ2-5; D could derive from TRBD1 or TRBD2 (5 bases each). The V and J ends lost 3 bases and 9 bases respectively, with 11 bases between them. This CDR3 is built from 12 residues. The CDR3: CASSFNEGSQYF. For the CDR3, the DNA is TGTGCCAGCAGTTTCAATGAGGGGTCCCAGTACTTC.

This rearrangement joins TRBV20-1 to TRBJ2-7; D call uncertain. Germline CDR1 and CDR2: DFQATT and SNEGSKA (reference sequence). CDR3 length equals 14 residues. V was clipped by 0 bases and J by 0 bases, with 9 bases between them. The CDR3: CSARDYIVSYEQYF. CDR3 bases: TGCAGTGCTAGAGATTATATTGTCTCCTACGAGCAGTACTTC.

This clonotype came up a few times. The genes are TRBV13 and TRBJ1-6; 10 positions match TRBD1. Per germline, CDR1 PRHDT and CDR2 FYEKMQ (reference sequence). The CDR3 is 16 residues long. The ends lost 4 bases at V and 7 bases at J; junction bases unmatched: 7. The CDR3 region is CASSYQTGGGNSPLHF. CDR3 sequence (DNA): TGTGCCAGCAGCTACCAGACAGGGGGCGGGAATTCACCCCTCCACTTT.

CDR3 region: CSARGTGPFEETQYF. CDR3 in DNA: TGCAGTGCTAGAGGGACAGGGCCGTTCGAAGAGACCCAGTACTTC. The chain carries TRBV20-1 and TRBJ2-5; TRBD1 matches at 8 bases. The germline CDR1 and CDR2 sequences are DFQATT and SNEGSKA (reference sequence). The CDR3 spans 15 residues. The V and J ends lost 1 base and 3 bases, in that order; junction bases with no gene match: 7.

Regarding this clonotype: A read error may produce the germline difference seen at one junction end. The chain is built from TRBV24-1 and TRBJ2-3; 9 nucleotides line up with TRBD2. The CDR3 contains 17 residues. Germline V CDR1 and CDR2: KGHDR, SFDVKD. The CDR3 region is CATSDLYSGGQTDTRYF. The CDR3 nucleotides read TGTGCCACCAGTGATTTGTATAGCGGGGGTCAGACAGATACGCGGTATTTT.

A few counts support this clonotype. The genes are TRBV20-1 and TRBJ2-1, with D perhaps matching TRBD1 (6 bases). Per the germline V gene, CDR1 is DFQATT and CDR2 is SNEGSKA (reference sequence). This CDR3 has 10 residues. The V and J ends lost 8 bases and 8 bases respectively, with 10 bases between them. The CDR3 region is CSQGIDEQFF. The CDR3 nucleotides are TGCAGTCAGGGGATCGATGAGCAGTTCTTC.

As concerns this clonotype: This clone may be a read error of a much larger clone one base away. The rearrangement joins TRBV7-2 to TRBJ2-5, with no clear D. CDR1 and CDR2 from the germline V gene are SGHTA and FQGNSA. This CDR3 region has 11 residues. Trimming left V 10 bases short and J 1 base short, with 7 bases between. CDR3 region: CATGLQETQYF. CDR3 in DNA: TGTGCCACCGGGCTCCAAGAGACCCAGTACTTC.

This chain connects TRBV20-1 to TRBJ2-5; TRBD2 aligns across 7 bases. Germline loops: CDR1 DFQATT, CDR2 SNEGSKA (reference sequence). The CDR3 loop spans 16 amino acids. The ends lost 0 bases at V and 11 bases at J; junction bases unmatched: 18. This CDR3 is CSARDKGTHSAGEQYF. The CDR3 DNA reads as TGCAGTGCTAGAGATAAAGGGACTCACTCGGCGGGGGAGCAGTACTTC.

There are a few counts of this clonotype. V usage is TRBV5-1 and J usage is TRBJ1-1, with TRBD1 matching 7 bases. CDR3 length equals 14 residues. The V gene's germline CDR1 is SGHRS and CDR2 YFSETQ. J lost 3 bases, V lost 3 bases, and 5 bases had no gene match. The CDR3 loop reads CASSSDRVYTEAFF. DNA for the CDR3: TGCGCCAGCAGCTCCGACAGGGTATACACTGAAGCTTTCTTT.

The chain uses TRBV2 and TRBJ1-5; 7 nucleotides align to TRBD1. The CDR3 runs 16 residues. Germline loops: CDR1 SNHLY, CDR2 FYNNEI. Unmatched junction bases numbered 10, after V lost 4 bases and J lost 4 bases. The CDR3 region is CASSAIQGPRNQPQHF. DNA for the CDR3: TGTGCCAGCAGTGCCATACAGGGGCCGAGGAATCAGCCCCAGCATTTT. The full variable domain, completed using reference TRBV2 and TRBJ1-5, is EPEVTQTPSHQVTQMGQEVILRCVPISNHLYFYWYRQILGQKVEFLVSFYNNEISEKSEIFDDQFSVERPDGSNFTLKIRSTKLEDSAMYFCASSAIQGPRNQPQHFGDGTRLSIL.

In DNA form, the CDR3 reads TGCGCCAGCAGCTTTAAACAGGGGGGGAATGAGCAGTTCTTC. The encoded protein is CASSFKQGGNEQFF. The chain combines TRBV5-1 with TRBJ2-1; D is possibly TRBD1 (8 bases). The germline gives CDR1 SGHRS, CDR2 YFSETQ. The ends were cut back, 2 bases at V and 7 bases at J, with 13 bases in the middle. The CDR3 is 14 amino acids. The full variable domain, completed using reference TRBV5-1 and TRBJ2-1, is KAGVTQTPRYLIKTRGQQVTLSCSPISGHRSVSWYQQTPGQGLQFLFEYFSETQRNKGNFPGRFSGRQFSNSRSEMNVSTLELGDSALYLCASSFKQGGNEQFFGPGTRLTVL.